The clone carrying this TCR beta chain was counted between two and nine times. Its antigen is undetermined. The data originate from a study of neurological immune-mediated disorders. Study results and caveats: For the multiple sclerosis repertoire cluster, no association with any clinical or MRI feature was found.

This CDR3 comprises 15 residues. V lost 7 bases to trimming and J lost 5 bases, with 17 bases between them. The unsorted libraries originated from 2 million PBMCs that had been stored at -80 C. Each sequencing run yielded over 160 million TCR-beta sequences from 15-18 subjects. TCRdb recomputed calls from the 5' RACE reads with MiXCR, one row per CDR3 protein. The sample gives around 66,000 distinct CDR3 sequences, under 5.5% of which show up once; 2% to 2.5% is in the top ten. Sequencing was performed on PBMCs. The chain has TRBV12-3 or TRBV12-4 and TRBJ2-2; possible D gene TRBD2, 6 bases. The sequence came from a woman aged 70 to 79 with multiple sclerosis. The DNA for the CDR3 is TGTGCCAGCACCCATCCCGGGGGAGTGACCGGGGAGCTGTTTTTT. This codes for CASTHPGGVTGELFF.